This record concerns one T cell receptor (beta chain) sequence. The antigen it recognizes is unknown. Per-nucleotide qualities are absent, and no much larger clonotype sits a single base away. Measured from the cysteine to the phenylalanine, the CDR3 is 17 residues long. The DNA shown is the 51-base CDR3, in frame from base 1. After removal of 2 bases from V and 0 bases from J, the junction retains 5 bases not matched to a gene. The germline V gene provides CDR1 SGHRS and CDR2 YFSETQ. The data were obtained in a study of T cell responses to AZD1222 COVID-19 vaccine (dated by TCRdb to about 2021). For the study in its entirety: AZD1222 recipients given second doses at about 4 weeks or at about 12 weeks were pooled, since spike-specific TCR depth and breadth were not found to differ between the two schedules. A total of 233 trial participants underwent TCR sequencing, of whom some 210 received two doses of AZD1222 and about 25 received two doses of the MenACWY control vaccine. Enrollment into the trials was organized by age into subgroups of 18-55, 56-69 and 70-plus years, and those subgroups contained approximately 150, 30 and 60 TCR-sequenced participants, respectively. Points the paper makes about the study in general: The 56-69-year group was small, and its depth increase did not reach significance, likely because of low power. Reportedly, almost half of the unique spike-specific TCRs recognized epitopes lying outside the regions that are mutated in the B.1.351 and B.1.1.7 variants. CD4 TCRs associated with the vaccine covered the entire spike protein, and the dominant responses were in regions 160-218 and 743-854. A significant rise in spike-specific TCR breadth and depth was observed after two AZD1222 doses relative to day 0 and relative to MenACWY recipients. Participants were mostly white British, with more females than males. The authors suggested clonal diversity may have been underestimated. Only five or six AZD1222 recipients were SARS-CoV-2 seropositive at baseline, limiting conclusions about previously exposed vaccinees. Because no samples from the day 14 peak response were available, repertoires could be characterized only after the peak T cell response.

The intended sense of this specimen's time point label: baseline before first vaccination. Vaccinee samples came from UK trials COV001 and COV002, including a single-blind randomized controlled phase 2/3 trial of AZD1222 (ChAdOx1 nCoV-19) in healthy adults. For TCRbeta chain sequencing, PBMC samples from trial participants were taken at day 0 and at day 28 after the second dose. The CDR3 regions of human TCRbeta chains were subjected to immunosequencing. The study's processing was this. TCRs in the repertoires were compared against a reference library of SARS-CoV-2-specific TCRs that had been generated with the MIRA antigen-specificity platform. Breadth was defined as the fraction of unique TCRs that were SARS-CoV-2-associated, and depth was defined as the fraction of total T cells that were SARS-CoV-2-associated. Each spike-specific TCR was assigned to its reactive spike region and to a CD4 or CD8 class using the MIRA data. Log10-transformed breadth and depth values were compared by one-way ANOVA with Sidak's multiple comparisons tests. The table was pulled from immuneACCESS by TCRdb, which kept in-frame rearrangements only. Such tables lose some clones; where checked, under half of the loss comes from unresolved V genes, and the rest has no known cause. V and J calls and clone size follow that table, whereas D and trimming were derived from the DNA. The sample table contains about 110,000 clones; only one count was recorded for roughly 90% of them. Of the sample, over 4.5% falls within the top ten clones.

The clonotype was recovered from an adult in good health. The rearrangement joined TRBV5-1 to TRBJ2-3; 11 bases in the middle match TRBD2. Sequencing used peripheral blood, obtained on day 0 of AZD1222 vaccination. The CDR3 reads as follows: CASSFRTSGLSTDTQYF. The nucleotides read TGCGCCAGCAGCTTCCGGACTAGCGGGCTTAGCACAGATACGCAGTATTTT.